This T cell receptor (beta chain) was found in a study of CD8+ T cells in alopecia areata. Study-level results: With tofacitinib ongoing, many expanded lesional clones persisted in both scalp and blood. A single nonresponder leaves the baseline CD8+ expansion link to response uncertain.

As for this clone: The antigen is undetermined.

RNA was extracted and reverse transcribed into cDNA as the sequencing template. Method: immunoSEQ multiplex PCR; TCRdb's copy keeps in-frame clones and lacks some. The table shows over 150,000 clones, with roughly three fifths occurring only once. Treatment given: oral pan-JAK inhibitor, 5-10 mg twice daily. Germline V gene lookup returns CDR1 SGHRS and CDR2 YFSETQ. The CDR3 loop spans 16 amino acids. The J segment lost 2 bases and the V segment lost 4 bases, leaving 6 bases of the junction unmatched. This receptor was obtained from a human donor with alopecia areata. This chain joins TRBV5-1 and TRBJ2-6; 7 nucleotides align to TRBD2. This specimen consisted of CD4+ T cells sorted from blood, obtained at week 4, from a patient treated with tofacitinib. CDR3 DNA sequence: TGCGCCAGCAGCCCTATGGGGGGGACTGGGGCCAACGTCCTGACTTTC. This translates into CASSPMGGTGANVLTF.